These 22 T cell receptor beta chains came from one sample sequenced in a study of cytomegalovirus exposure and HLA in healthy donors. It was with 60 Vbeta and 13 Jbeta primers that the PCR ran. The method was immunoSEQ multiplex PCR; TCRdb's version includes in-frame clones alone and lacks a portion of them. The data contain about 120,000 clones, more than 60% of them singletons. Material for sequencing was PBMCs. Source of these receptors: a female donor in good health and CMV-seronegative.

This clone was observed once. This chain joins TRBV25-1 and TRBJ1-5; TRBD1 agrees at 7 bases. V lost 4 bases and J lost 1; bases outside the gene matches: 7. CDR1 is MGHDK, CDR2 SYGVNS, per germline. This CDR3 contains 16 residues. CDR3 loop: CASSGKRGLSNQPQHF. The DNA of the CDR3 is TGTGCCAGCAGTGGTAAGAGGGGGCTAAGCAATCAGCCCCAGCATTTT.

The gene calls are TRBV7-9 and TRBJ2-3; 9 bases map to TRBD1. The trim removed 5 bases at V and 3 bases at J, leaving 6 bases unmatched. CDR1 SEHNR and CDR2 FQNEAQ come from the germline V gene (reference sequence). CDR3 length equals 15 residues. The CDR3 here is CASSPATGGTDTQYF. CDR3 coding DNA: TGTGCCAGCAGCCCCGCGACAGGGGGTACAGATACGCAGTATTTT.

This chain uses TRBV2 with TRBJ2-7, with TRBD1 identical over 7 bases. Germline values: CDR1 SNHLY, CDR2 FYNNEI. Germline trimming cut 11 bases from V and 0 bases from J; bases unmatched to any gene: 13. The CDR3 covers 15 residues. The CDR3 nucleotides are TGTGCCTGCCGCGACCGGGACAGAAACTCCTACGAGCAGTACTTC. The encoded protein is CACRDRDRNSYEQYF.

The chain carries TRBV2 and TRBJ1-5; weak D call: TRBD1 (6 bases). Deletions cut 0 bases from V and 4 bases from J, with 10 bases between. Germline CDR1 SNHLY, CDR2 FYNNEI. The CDR3 loop spans 15 amino acids. DNA for the CDR3: TGTGCCAGCAGTGAAGCGAGACAGGTAAATCAGCCCCAGCATTTT. This encodes CASSEARQVNQPQHF.

The chain has TRBV7-2 and TRBJ1-2, with TRBD1 matching over 8 bases. Germline V lookup: CDR1 SGHTA, CDR2 FQGNSA. There are 15 residues in the CDR3. Unmatched junction bases numbered 4, after V lost 0 bases and J lost 4 bases. In nucleotides, the CDR3 is TGTGCCAGCAGCTTAGCGGCAGGGGGCACCTATGGCTACACCTTC. Translating it yields CASSLAAGGTYGYTF.

This chain uses TRBV7-8 with TRBJ2-1; 7 nucleotides agree with TRBD1. This CDR3 contains 16 residues. Germline values: CDR1 SGHVS, CDR2 FQNEAQ. J was trimmed by 7 bases and V by 5 bases; bases with no gene match: 14. CDR3: CASSKYRGGAPNEQFF. The CDR3 coding sequence is TGTGCCAGCAGCAAATACAGGGGCGGTGCTCCTAATGAGCAGTTCTTC.

The V and J genes are TRBV5-1 and TRBJ1-6, with 8 bases aligning to TRBD1. CDR1 and CDR2 from the germline V gene are SGHRS and YFSETQ. The trim removed 2 bases at V and 7 bases at J, leaving 5 bases unmatched. This CDR3 is 15 amino acids long. Written as DNA, the CDR3 is TGCGCCAGCAGCTTAGGACAGGGAGGGAATTCACCCCTCCACTTT. This translates into CASSLGQGGNSPLHF. The whole variable domain, remainder taken from reference TRBV5-1 and TRBJ1-6, is KAGVTQTPRYLIKTRGQQVTLSCSPISGHRSVSWYQQTPGQGLQFLFEYFSETQRNKGNFPGRFSGRQFSNSRSEMNVSTLELGDSALYLCASSLGQGGNSPLHFGNGTRLTVT.

This clone was detected only a few times. The chain employs TRBV19 and TRBJ1-1; TRBD1 is a possible D gene (5 bases). Germline V gene sequence: CDR1 LNHDA, CDR2 SQIVND (reference sequence). V lost 5 bases to trimming and J lost 6 bases, with 13 bases between them. The CDR3 has 13 residues. The CDR3 loop is CASSSGGVSEAFF. CDR3 nucleotide sequence: TGTGCCAGTAGTTCCGGGGGGGTATCTGAAGCTTTCTTT.

This sequence joins TRBV30 and TRBJ2-2; D gene uncertain. Germline values: CDR1 GTSNPN, CDR2 SVGIG (reference sequence). The V end was cut by 0 bases, the J end by 5 bases, with 7 bases between. This CDR3 comprises 13 residues. In DNA form, the CDR3 reads TGTGCCTGGAGTGTACTTGCTACCGGGGAGCTGTTTTTT. Translated: CAWSVLATGELFF. Variable domain in full (rest from reference TRBV30 and TRBJ2-2): SQTIHQWPATLVQPVGSPLSLECTVEGTSNPNLYWYRQAAGRGLQLLFYSVGIGQISSEVPQNLSASRPQDRQFILSSKKLLLSDSGFYLCAWSVLATGELFFGEGSRLTVL.

The chain combines TRBV19 with TRBJ1-1; 8 bases line up with TRBD1. Unmatched junction bases numbered 11, after V lost 9 bases and J lost 5 bases. Germline V CDR1 and CDR2: LNHDA, SQIVND (reference sequence). The CDR3 runs to 14 residues. In DNA, the CDR3 is TGTGCCAGCCGGGACAGGCTAAATCGGACTGAAGCTTTCTTT. Protein: CASRDRLNRTEAFF.

The rearrangement links TRBV30 to TRBJ1-1; D possibly corresponds to TRBD1 (5 bases). Germline CDR1 GTSNPN, CDR2 SVGIG (reference sequence). This CDR3 is built from 15 residues. V lost 5 bases to trimming and J lost 5 bases, with 21 bases between them. CDR3 sequence (DNA): TGTGCCTGGGCGTTCGGACAATCATCTAGAACTGAAGCTTTCTTT. Encoded protein: CAWAFGQSSRTEAFF.

The rearrangement links TRBV2 to TRBJ2-7, with D possibly TRBD2 on 6 matching bases. Germline lookup yields CDR1 SNHLY and CDR2 FYNNEI. Trimming removed 4 bases from V and 7 bases from J, with 11 bases in between. This CDR3 comprises 12 residues. The CDR3 DNA sequence: TGTGCCAGCAGTGTACCGGCGGGAGAGCAGTACTTC. Its translation: CASSVPAGEQYF.

The rearrangement joins TRBV30 to TRBJ1-2; D gene ambiguous. Trimming shortened V by 5 bases and J by 3 bases, and 7 bases separated the two germline ends. Germline V gene sequence: CDR1 GTSNPN, CDR2 SVGIG (reference sequence). CDR3 length: 11 residues. CDR3: CAWDSYYGYTF. The CDR3 DNA follows: TGTGCCTGGGATAGCTACTATGGCTACACCTTC.

This clone was picked up a small number of times. The chain joins TRBV7-8 to TRBJ1-1; D gene unclear. V dropped 5 bases and J dropped 8 bases, with 15 bases sitting between them. Germline loops: CDR1 SGHVS, CDR2 FQNEAQ. The CDR3 covers 13 residues. CDR3 sequence (DNA): TGTGCCAGCAGCGACACTAGCCCAGCCGAAGCTTTCTTT. Residues: CASSDTSPAEAFF.

The V call is TRBV7-9, the J call TRBJ1-5, with 10 bases matching TRBD1. CDR1 is SEHNR and CDR2 is FQNEAQ in the germline V gene (reference sequence). After removal of 5 bases from V and 7 bases from J, the junction contained 11 bases not matched to a gene. CDR3 length equals 16 residues. The CDR3 nucleotides are TGTGCCAGCAGCCGAGGACCCGACAGGGGGCGGCAGCCCCAGCATTTT. Its translation is CASSRGPDRGRQPQHF.

The V gene is TRBV4-1, the J gene TRBJ2-1, with 12 bases lining up with TRBD1. The CDR3 has 17 residues. Germline lookup yields CDR1 MGHRA and CDR2 YSYEKL. The V gene end was trimmed by 2 bases and the J gene end by 8 bases; junction bases not matched to a gene: 10. The CDR3 loop is CASSQFPGQGARDEQFF. The CDR3 nucleotides are TGCGCCAGCAGCCAATTTCCGGGACAGGGGGCGCGGGATGAGCAGTTCTTC.

This clone has just a few counts. The chain carries TRBV5-4 and TRBJ1-1, with D tentatively TRBD1 (6 bases). The CDR3 runs to 13 residues. Germline V gives CDR1 SGHNT, CDR2 YYREEE (reference sequence). V gave up 6 bases and J gave up 3 bases, with 12 bases separating them. The CDR3 is CASNSRGDTEAFF. The CDR3 DNA reads TGTGCCAGCAACTCCAGGGGAGACACTGAAGCTTTCTTT.

This clone was seen a single time. This chain connects TRBV15 to TRBJ2-7, with 7 bases lining up with TRBD2. Germline values: CDR1 LNHNV, CDR2 YYDKDF (reference sequence). CDR3 length: 15 residues. V lost 0 bases, J lost 2 bases, and 4 bases stayed unmatched. CDR3: CATSRDSGGTYEQYF. In DNA, the CDR3 is TGTGCCACCAGCAGAGATTCCGGGGGGACCTACGAGCAGTACTTC.

This clone appeared a single time. V is TRBV12-5 and J is TRBJ1-5; the D is unclear. The CDR3 totals 13 residues. The germline gives CDR1 LGHNT, CDR2 FRNRAP. V lost 10 bases and J lost 4, with 14 bases in between. The CDR3 bases are TGTGCTACCGCCCTTCAGAAAAATCAGCCCCAGCATTTT. It yields the protein CATALQKNQPQHF.

The rearrangement links TRBV5-1 to TRBJ2-2; 7 nucleotides line up with TRBD1. The germline V gene has CDR1 SGHRS and CDR2 YFSETQ. V shed 0 bases and J 6 bases; nucleotides not matched to a gene: 5. The CDR3 loop spans 15 amino acids. The CDR3 nucleotides read TGCGCCAGCAGCTTGGCCGACAGGGATCCCGGGGAGCTGTTTTTT. Translation gives CASSLADRDPGELFF. The complete variable domain, with remaining parts taken from reference TRBV5-1 and TRBJ2-2, reads KAGVTQTPRYLIKTRGQQVTLSCSPISGHRSVSWYQQTPGQGLQFLFEYFSETQRNKGNFPGRFSGRQFSNSRSEMNVSTLELGDSALYLCASSLADRDPGELFFGEGSRLTVL.

The V gene is TRBV27, the J gene TRBJ2-7; perhaps TRBD1 as D (5 bases). Germline V CDR1 and CDR2: MNHEY, SMNVEV (reference sequence). This CDR3 has 13 amino acids. V lost 7 bases, J lost 2 bases, and 12 bases lay in between. CDR3 bases: TGTGCCAGCACTTCGACAGTTGCCTACGAGCAGTACTTC. Its translation: CASTSTVAYEQYF.

A remark on this clone: This sample includes further DNA sequences coding for the same CDR3. The V gene is TRBV7-9, the J gene TRBJ2-5; D call uncertain. Trimming stripped 6 bases from V and 3 bases from J, with 5 bases between. The length of the CDR3 is 11 residues. Germline V gives CDR1 SEHNR, CDR2 FQNEAQ (reference sequence). Here the CDR3 reads CASSSKETQYF. CDR3 in DNA: TGTGCCAGCAGTTCAAAAGAGACCCAGTACTTC.